The rows below give T cell receptor beta chains drawn from one sample of a study of blood T cell repertoires in COVID-19. This table comes from immunoSEQ multiplex PCR, and its TCRdb copy is limited to in-frame clones, with some not included. The sample yields about 280,000 clones, roughly 90% seen once. Sequenced material: peripheral blood. These receptor sequences come from a middle-aged woman who had recovered from COVID-19. Each CDR3 is given with its conserved first and last residue. The D gene is left open where the match is weak. Some rows mark clone size as missing; the rest say once, few, many or name a class of expanded clone.

size	V	J	D	DNA	CDR3
NA	TRBV19	TRBJ2-2	TRBD2	TGTGCCAGCCAAAGCGGGGGTAACACCGGGGAGCTGTTTTTT	CASQSGGNTGELFF
NA	TRBV6-5	TRBJ2-5	NA	TGTGCCAGCAGTGACTCGGGCTTCGAAGAGACCCAGTACTTC	CASSDSGFEETQYF
NA	TRBV7-3	TRBJ2-1	TRBD1	TGTGCCAGCAGCTTAGGGACAGGGGGCAATGAGCAGTTCTTC	CASSLGTGGNEQFF
NA	TRBV10-3	TRBJ2-1	NA	TGTGCCATCAGTGACCTACGGACTACGAATGAGCAGTTCTTC	CAISDLRTTNEQFF
NA	TRBV5-6	TRBJ1-5	TRBD1	TGTGCCAGCAGCTCGGACAGGGGTAGCAATCAGCCCCAGCATTTT	CASSSDRGSNQPQHF
NA	TRBV24-1	TRBJ2-5	NA	TGTGCCACGGGGGGGGGCAATGTCCAAGAGACCCAGTACTTC	CATGGGNVQETQYF
NA	TRBV5-1	TRBJ2-4	NA	TGCGCCAGCAGCTTGGACACTGCTAGCATTCAGTACTTC	CASSLDTASIQYF
NA	TRBV21-1	TRBJ2-7	NA	TGTGCCAGCAGCAAAGAGGGGTTTTGCTCCTACGAGCAGTACTTC	CASSKEGFCSYEQYF
NA	TRBV24-1	TRBJ2-7	NA	TGTGCCACCAGCGCCTCAGGCCCATCCTACGAGCAGTACTTC	CATSASGPSYEQYF
NA	TRBV10-3	TRBJ2-1	NA	TGTGCCATCAGTGAGTTTTCCCCGGGACTAGGACAGGTTGAGCAGTTCTTC	CAISEFSPGLGQVEQFF
NA	TRBV18	TRBJ2-1	NA	TGTGCCAGCTCACCGGGGCAGTCAACCTACAATGAGCAGTTCTTC	CASSPGQSTYNEQFF
NA	TRBV6-5	TRBJ2-7	NA	TGTGCCAGCACCGCAGGGCACCCTCCCGGCGAGCAGTACTTC	CASTAGHPPGEQYF
NA	TRBV3-1/TRBV3-2	TRBJ1-4	NA	TGTGCCAGCAGCCAAGATCGATTCTCCGGGGAAAAACTGTTTTTT	CASSQDRFSGEKLFF
many	TRBV18	TRBJ1-1	NA	TGTGCCAGCTCACAGGACAGCGCAAACACTGAAGCTTTCTTT	CASSQDSANTEAFF
NA	TRBV6-5	TRBJ2-5	NA	TGTGCCAGCAGTTCGAGGGGGAGCGGAGCGGAGACCCAGTACTTC	CASSSRGSGAETQYF
NA	TRBV7-9	TRBJ2-3	TRBD2	TGTGCCAGCAGCTTAGCTGAGGCGGGAGGGGCCTCGACGCAGTATTTT	CASSLAEAGGASTQYF
NA	TRBV7-6	TRBJ2-1	TRBD2	TGTGCCAGCAGCCCTCCGACTAGCGGGTTTAATGAGCAGTTCTTC	CASSPPTSGFNEQFF
NA	TRBV7-3	TRBJ2-1	TRBD1	TGTGCCAGCAGCTTTTTAGGGGGCGCGAACAATGAGCAGTTCTTC	CASSFLGGANNEQFF
NA	TRBV7-2	TRBJ1-3	NA	TGTGCCAGCAGTTACGTGGGGGGCTCTGGAAACACCATATATTTT	CASSYVGGSGNTIYF
NA	TRBV9	TRBJ2-2	TRBD2	TGTGCCAGCAGCGTAGCGGGGGGTTCGAACACCGGGGAGCTGTTTTTT	CASSVAGGSNTGELFF
NA	TRBV21-1	TRBJ1-1	NA	TGTGCCAGCAGCCCCACAGTCCCCTCAGGAGCTTTCTTT	CASSPTVPSGAFF